These 20 T cell receptor beta chains share one sample of origin, sequenced in a study of radiation and T cells in renal cell carcinoma (dated by TCRdb to 2019 to 2021). Library preparation used the immunoSEQ multiplex PCR assay. The table comes from immuneACCESS by way of TCRdb, which keeps in-frame sequences with V and J called. Part of the clones is missing from these tables; in studies checked, under half for an unresolved V gene and the rest for unknown reasons. This sample lists under 7,000 clones; 68% were detected once. The ten largest clones capture roughly 28% of the sample. The label giving this sample's time point can be read as: tumor resected at nephrectomy. Read against the paper, the sample's treatment or condition label means: treatment-naive control, cytoreductive nephrectomy. The source was tumor tissue, collected from a patient whose treatment was nephrectomy without radiotherapy. Source of these receptors: a human donor with renal cell carcinoma.

The V and J genes are TRBV5-4 and TRBJ2-5; the D call may be TRBD1 or TRBD2 (5 bases each). Germline V gene lookup returns CDR1 SGHNT and CDR2 YYREEE (reference sequence). Trimming left V 0 bases short and J 9 bases short, with 6 bases between. The CDR3 is made up of 11 amino acids. Here the CDR3 reads CASSLEGPQYF. The CDR3, as DNA: TGTGCCAGCAGCTTGGAGGGACCCCAGTACTTC. The full variable domain, its missing parts supplied by reference TRBV5-4 and TRBJ2-5, is ETGVTQSPTHLIKTRGQQVTLRCSSQSGHNTVSWYQQALGQGPQFIFQYYREEENGRGNFPPRFSGLQFPNYSSELNVNALELDDSALYLCASSLEGPQYFGPGTRLLVL.

The chain combines TRBV11-2 with TRBJ1-5; the D is unclear. The V end was cut by 5 bases, the J end by 2 bases, with 7 bases between. The CDR3 loop spans 13 amino acids. Germline CDR1 SGHAT, CDR2 FQNNGV. CDR3 nucleotides: TGTGCCAGCAGCCCCGGACGCAATCAGCCCCAGCATTTT. Translation gives CASSPGRNQPQHF. The full variable domain, rest sourced from reference TRBV11-2 and TRBJ1-5, is EAGVAQSPRYKIIEKRQSVAFWCNPISGHATLYWYQQILGQGPKLLIQFQNNGVVDDSQLPKDRFSAERLKGVDSTLKIQPAKLEDSAVYLCASSPGRNQPQHFGDGTRLSIL.

This chain connects TRBV7-8 to TRBJ1-1; possibly TRBD1 for D (6 bases). The CDR3 consists of 17 residues. Germline CDR1 is SGHVS and CDR2 is FQNEAQ. Trimming pared 4 bases from V and 3 bases from J, leaving 21 bases between. The CDR3 DNA sequence: TGTGCCAGCAGCTCACTCCGAGGGGGGGGCCTCGACACTGAAGCTTTCTTT. The encoded protein is CASSSLRGGGLDTEAFF.

The chain joins TRBV2 to TRBJ2-7; D gene ambiguous. With 7 bases removed from V and 3 bases from J, the gap between germline ends came to 22 bases. CDR1 is SNHLY, CDR2 FYNNEI, per germline. The CDR3 consists of 16 residues. CDR3 residues: CASTPGRLGNHYEQYF. CDR3 DNA: TGTGCCAGCACTCCTGGGCGTTTGGGGAATCACTACGAGCAGTACTTC. The variable domain in full, completed from reference TRBV2 and TRBJ2-7, reads EPEVTQTPSHQVTQMGQEVILRCVPISNHLYFYWYRQILGQKVEFLVSFYNNEISEKSEIFDDQFSVERPDGSNFTLKIRSTKLEDSAMYFCASTPGRLGNHYEQYFGPGTRLTVT.

The sample holds one count of this clone. The chain couples TRBV28 to TRBJ1-6; 9 bases align to TRBD1. The CDR3 runs to 17 residues. Looked up from germline, CDR1 is MDHEN and CDR2 is SYDVKM. Trimming took 6 bases from V and 6 from J; bases not matched to a gene: 12. The DNA of the CDR3 is TGTGCCAGCAGCGATCGTCAACCGGGACAGGGTAATTCACCCCTCCACTTT. It codes for CASSDRQPGQGNSPLHF.

The J gene is TRBJ2-5, the V gene TRBV28; 8 bases match TRBD1. Looked up from germline, CDR1 is MDHEN and CDR2 is SYDVKM. V was clipped by 5 bases and J by 5 bases; unmatched bases: 10. The CDR3 contains 15 residues. CDR3 coding DNA: TGTGCCAGCAGTCCCCACGGACAGGGATACGAGACCCAGTACTTC. Encoded protein: CASSPHGQGYETQYF. The full variable domain, completed using reference TRBV28 and TRBJ2-5, is DVKVTQSSRYLVKRTGEKVFLECVQDMDHENMFWYRQDPGLGLRLIYFSYDVKMKEKGDIPEGYSVSREKKERFSLILESASTNQTSMYLCASSPHGQGYETQYFGPGTRLLVL.

This clone was counted a single time. The V and J genes are TRBV5-8 and TRBJ2-7; perhaps TRBD2 as D (5 bases). Germline CDR1 is SGHTS and CDR2 is YDEGEE. Trimming left V 2 bases short and J 3 bases short, with 6 bases between. The CDR3 covers 12 residues. For the CDR3, the DNA is TGTGCCAGCAGCTTCGGGGTCTACGAGCAGTACTTC. This encodes CASSFGVYEQYF.

V gene TRBV6-6 combines with J gene TRBJ2-2; possibly TRBD2 for D (5 bases). This CDR3 comprises 15 residues. V was clipped by 6 bases and J by 2 bases, with 13 bases between them. The germline V gene has CDR1 MNHNY and CDR2 SVGAGI (reference sequence). CDR3 bases: TGTGCCAGCAGCATGGACTTTCTTAACACCGGGGAGCTGTTTTTT. This codes for CASSMDFLNTGELFF.

The chain links TRBV27 to TRBJ2-1; 9 bases match TRBD2. Germline lookup yields CDR1 MNHEY and CDR2 SMNVEV (reference sequence). The CDR3 sequence is 13 residues long. J was trimmed by 8 bases and V by 5 bases; bases with no gene match: 4. The CDR3 is CASSIAGADEQFF. CDR3 in DNA: TGTGCCAGCAGTATAGCGGGAGCCGATGAGCAGTTCTTC.

The gene calls are TRBV7-2 and TRBJ1-1, with unresolved D. V was clipped by 5 bases and J by 4 bases, with 17 bases between them. This CDR3 region has 15 residues. Germline CDR1 is SGHTA and CDR2 is FQGNSA. The CDR3 DNA sequence: TGTGCCAGCAGCCACACAGTGGGATCGAGCACTGAAGCTTTCTTT. Translated: CASSHTVGSSTEAFF.

V and J are TRBV7-6 and TRBJ2-7, with 7 nucleotides matching TRBD1. Unmatched junction bases numbered 12, after V lost 5 bases and J lost 5 bases. CDR1 is SGHVS, CDR2 FNYEAQ, per germline. The CDR3 contains 15 residues. In DNA, the CDR3 is TGTGCCAGCAGCCCGAGACAGGGAAATCCCCACGAGCAGTACTTC. Its protein product is CASSPRQGNPHEQYF.

The chain combines TRBV19 with TRBJ1-1, with 8 nucleotides matching TRBD1. The V gene end was trimmed by 0 bases and the J gene end by 4 bases; junction bases not matched to a gene: 7. The germline CDR1 and CDR2 sequences are LNHDA and SQIVND (reference sequence). CDR3 size: 16 residues. The CDR3 is CASSIDLDRGGTEAFF. The CDR3 bases are TGTGCCAGTAGTATAGATCTCGACAGGGGAGGCACTGAAGCTTTCTTT.

The chain links TRBV15 to TRBJ2-5; TRBD1 might be the D (6 bases). The ends were cut back, 0 bases at V and 5 bases at J, with 10 bases in the middle. The CDR3 runs to 14 residues. CDR1 LNHNV and CDR2 YYDKDF come from the germline V gene (reference sequence). The CDR3 sequence is CATSRDRGTETQYF. The CDR3 DNA follows: TGTGCCACCAGCAGAGACAGGGGCACGGAGACCCAGTACTTC.

The gene calls are TRBV6-5 and TRBJ2-7; a possible D gene is TRBD2 (6 bases). This CDR3 is 16 amino acids long. The V end was cut by 6 bases, the J end by 0 bases, with 18 bases between. The germline CDR1 and CDR2 sequences are MNHEY and SVGAGI. As DNA, the CDR3 is TGTGCCAGCAGCTACCGAGCGGAGGGAAGCTCCTACGAGCAGTACTTC. This encodes CASSYRAEGSSYEQYF.

This chain uses TRBV5-4 with TRBJ1-4, with TRBD1 identical over 11 bases. This CDR3 is 15 amino acids long. V was pared by 4 bases and J by 4 bases, with 3 bases of the junction left unmatched. Germline CDR1 SGHNT, CDR2 YYREEE (reference sequence). The CDR3 protein is CASSLGQGGNEKLFF. CDR3 bases: TGTGCCAGCAGCCTGGGACAGGGGGGTAATGAAAAACTGTTTTTT.

The chain uses TRBV28 and TRBJ1-1; 8 nucleotides match TRBD1. Germline V gives CDR1 MDHEN, CDR2 SYDVKM. V was pared by 6 bases and J by 4 bases, with 7 bases of the junction left unmatched. There are 14 residues in the CDR3. The CDR3 is CASRLTGATTEAFF. The CDR3 nucleotides are TGTGCCAGCAGGTTGACAGGGGCGACCACTGAAGCTTTCTTT. The complete variable domain, with remaining parts taken from reference TRBV28 and TRBJ1-1, reads DVKVTQSSRYLVKRTGEKVFLECVQDMDHENMFWYRQDPGLGLRLIYFSYDVKMKEKGDIPEGYSVSREKKERFSLILESASTNQTSMYLCASRLTGATTEAFFGQGTRLTVV.

The V gene is TRBV5-1, the J gene TRBJ1-1, with TRBD1 matching over 10 bases. This CDR3 spans 15 amino acids. The V gene end was trimmed by 4 bases and the J gene end by 0 bases; junction bases not matched to a gene: 3. Germline V lookup: CDR1 SGHRS, CDR2 YFSETQ. The CDR3 DNA reads as TGCGCCAGCAGCGAAGGGACAGGGGTGAACACTGAAGCTTTCTTT. Amino acids: CASSEGTGVNTEAFF. The full variable domain, rest sourced from reference TRBV5-1 and TRBJ1-1, is KAGVTQTPRYLIKTRGQQVTLSCSPISGHRSVSWYQQTPGQGLQFLFEYFSETQRNKGNFPGRFSGRQFSNSRSEMNVSTLELGDSALYLCASSEGTGVNTEAFFGQGTRLTVV.

The chain is built from TRBV28 and TRBJ1-4; 11 bases map to TRBD1. This CDR3 has 17 amino acids. V shed 5 bases and J 8 bases; nucleotides not matched to a gene: 13. Germline V lookup: CDR1 MDHEN, CDR2 SYDVKM. The CDR3 sequence is CASSSPPGQGDKEKLFF. The CDR3 DNA follows: TGTGCCAGCAGTAGCCCTCCGGGACAGGGGGATAAGGAAAAACTGTTTTTT.

The V and J genes are TRBV4-2 and TRBJ2-5; D may match TRBD1 or TRBD2 (5 bases each). Trimming left V 1 base short and J 1 base short, with 16 bases between. Germline CDR1 is LGHNA and CDR2 is YNFKEQ. The CDR3 is 17 residues long. CDR3 nucleotide sequence: TGTGCCAGCAGCCAAGGCGGCGAGGGGCTAGCCCAAGAGACCCAGTACTTC. Amino acids: CASSQGGEGLAQETQYF.

J is TRBJ1-4 and V is TRBV6-6, with a possible D match to TRBD1 (6 bases). Germline V gene sequence: CDR1 MNHNY, CDR2 SVGAGI (reference sequence). This CDR3 is built from 14 residues. Between the trimmed V and J ends, which lost 4 bases and 8 bases, there was a span of 14 bases. The CDR3 is CASSSEQGEEKLFF. As DNA, the CDR3 is TGTGCCAGCAGTTCAGAACAGGGAGAAGAAAAACTGTTTTTT.